This TCR beta chain was profiled in a study of post-analysis software for immune sequencing data. Findings of the study overall: F measure grouped same-batch samples tightly together. Five or six TRBV segments were significantly more frequent in patients than in controls. TRBV5-6, TRBV5-1 and TRBV20-1 were among these segments.

TCR beta libraries were prepared from cDNA with unique molecular identifiers. TCRdb redid the calling of the PCR reads with MiXCR, one entry per CDR3 protein. The table lists 350,000 to 450,000 distinct CDR3 sequences, 30% to 45% of them singletons. This clonotype was observed a handful of times. Its antigen is undetermined. The germline CDR1 and CDR2 sequences are LGHNA and YNFKEQ. The V and J ends lost 0 bases and 7 bases respectively, with 16 bases between them. This CDR3 is built from 16 residues. V and J are TRBV4-2 and TRBJ2-1; D might be TRBD1 or TRBD2, each matching 5 bases. The clonotype originates from a girl aged 2 to 9 with multiple sclerosis. The sample consisted of blood. CDR3 nucleotides: TGTGCCAGCAGCCAAGATTCGGGGCCCAAGTGGAATGAGCAGTTCTTC. Translating gives CASSQDSGPKWNEQFF.